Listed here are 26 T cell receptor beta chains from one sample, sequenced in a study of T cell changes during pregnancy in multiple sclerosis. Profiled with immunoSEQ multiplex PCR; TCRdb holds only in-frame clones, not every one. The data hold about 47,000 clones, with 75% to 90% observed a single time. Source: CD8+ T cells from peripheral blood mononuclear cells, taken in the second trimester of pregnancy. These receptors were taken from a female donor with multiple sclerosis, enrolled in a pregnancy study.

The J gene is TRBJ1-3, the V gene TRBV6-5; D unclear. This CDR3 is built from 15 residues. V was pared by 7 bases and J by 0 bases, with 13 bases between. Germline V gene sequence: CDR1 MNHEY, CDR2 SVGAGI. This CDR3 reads CASTLGPSSGNTIYF. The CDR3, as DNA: TGTGCCAGCACCCTAGGCCCCAGCTCTGGAAACACCATATATTTT.

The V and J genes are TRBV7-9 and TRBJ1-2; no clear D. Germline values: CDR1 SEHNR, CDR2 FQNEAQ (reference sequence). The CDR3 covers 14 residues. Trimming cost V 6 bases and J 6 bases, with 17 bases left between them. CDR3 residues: CASSTPGRADGYTF. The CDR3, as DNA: TGTGCCAGCAGTACCCCGGGGAGGGCGGATGGCTACACCTTC.

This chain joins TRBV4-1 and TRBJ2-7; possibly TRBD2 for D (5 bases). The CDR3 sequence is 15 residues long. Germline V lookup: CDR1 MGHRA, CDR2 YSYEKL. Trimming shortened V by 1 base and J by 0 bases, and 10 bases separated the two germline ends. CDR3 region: CASSQGGTSSYEQYF. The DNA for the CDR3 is TGCGCCAGCAGCCAAGGAGGCACTAGCTCCTACGAGCAGTACTTC.

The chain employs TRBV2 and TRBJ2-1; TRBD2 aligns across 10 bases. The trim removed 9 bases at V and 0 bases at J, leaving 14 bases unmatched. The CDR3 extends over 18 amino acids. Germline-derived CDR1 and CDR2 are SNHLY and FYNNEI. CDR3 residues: CASNWVAGGMSSYNEQFF. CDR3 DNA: TGTGCCAGTAATTGGGTAGCGGGGGGAATGAGCTCCTACAATGAGCAGTTCTTC.

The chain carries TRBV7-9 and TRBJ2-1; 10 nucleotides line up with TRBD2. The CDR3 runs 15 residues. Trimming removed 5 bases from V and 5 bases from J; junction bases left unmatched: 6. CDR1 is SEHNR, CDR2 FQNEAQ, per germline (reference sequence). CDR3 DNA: TGTGCCAGCAGCCTCGGACTAGCGGCACACAATGAGCAGTTCTTC. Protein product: CASSLGLAAHNEQFF.

CDR3 DNA: TGTGCCAGCAGCCGACGGGTAGGACAGGGGTACTACGAGCAGTACTTC. As protein: CASSRRVGQGYYEQYF. The V call is TRBV11-2, the J call TRBJ2-7, with 9 bases lining up with TRBD1. This CDR3 has 16 amino acids. V lost 5 bases, J lost 3 bases, and 11 bases stayed unmatched. Germline assignment: CDR1 SGHAT and CDR2 FQNNGV.

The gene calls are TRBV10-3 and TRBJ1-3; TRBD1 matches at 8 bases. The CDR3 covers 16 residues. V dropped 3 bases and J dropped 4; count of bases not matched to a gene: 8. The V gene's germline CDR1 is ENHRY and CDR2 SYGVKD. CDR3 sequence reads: CAISEPYGTGGNTIYF. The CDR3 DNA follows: TGTGCCATCAGTGAACCATATGGGACAGGAGGAAACACCATATATTTT.

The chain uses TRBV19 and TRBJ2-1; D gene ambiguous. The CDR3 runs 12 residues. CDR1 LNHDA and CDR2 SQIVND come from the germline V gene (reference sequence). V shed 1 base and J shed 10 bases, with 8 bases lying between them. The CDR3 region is CASSIGVWEQFF. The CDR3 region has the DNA TGTGCCAGTAGTATAGGAGTGTGGGAGCAGTTCTTC. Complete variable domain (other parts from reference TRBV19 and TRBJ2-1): DGGITQSPKYLFRKEGQNVTLSCEQNLNHDAMYWYRQDPGQGLRLIYYSQIVNDFQKGDIAEGYSVSREKKESFPLTVTSAQKNPTAFYLCASSIGVWEQFFGPGTRLTVL.

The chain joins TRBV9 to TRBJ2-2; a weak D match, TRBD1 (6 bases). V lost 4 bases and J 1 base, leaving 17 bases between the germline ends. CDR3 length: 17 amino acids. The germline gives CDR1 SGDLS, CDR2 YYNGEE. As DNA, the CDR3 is TGTGCCAGCAGCCAAAATCATATCAGGGGGAACACCGGGGAGCTGTTTTTT. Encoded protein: CASSQNHIRGNTGELFF.

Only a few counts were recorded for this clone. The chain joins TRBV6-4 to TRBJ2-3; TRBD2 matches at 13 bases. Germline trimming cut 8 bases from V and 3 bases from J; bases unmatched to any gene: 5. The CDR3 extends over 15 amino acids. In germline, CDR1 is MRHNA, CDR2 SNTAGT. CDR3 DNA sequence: TGTGCCAGCGCGAGACTAGCGGGGGGAACAGATACGCAGTATTTT. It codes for CASARLAGGTDTQYF.

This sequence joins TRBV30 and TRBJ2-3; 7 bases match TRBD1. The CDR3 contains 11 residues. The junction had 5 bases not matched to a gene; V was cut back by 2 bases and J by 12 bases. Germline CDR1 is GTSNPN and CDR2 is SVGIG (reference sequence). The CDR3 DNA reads TGTGCCTGGAGTCTAGGACAGGCCCAGTATTTT. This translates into CAWSLGQAQYF.

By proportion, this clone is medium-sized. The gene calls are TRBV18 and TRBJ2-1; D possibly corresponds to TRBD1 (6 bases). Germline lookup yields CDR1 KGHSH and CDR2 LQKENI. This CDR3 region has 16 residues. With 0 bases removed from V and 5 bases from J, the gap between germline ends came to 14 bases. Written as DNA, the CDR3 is TGTGCCAGCTCACCACCGGGGGCAGGTCTGCACAATGAGCAGTTCTTC. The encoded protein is CASSPPGAGLHNEQFF.

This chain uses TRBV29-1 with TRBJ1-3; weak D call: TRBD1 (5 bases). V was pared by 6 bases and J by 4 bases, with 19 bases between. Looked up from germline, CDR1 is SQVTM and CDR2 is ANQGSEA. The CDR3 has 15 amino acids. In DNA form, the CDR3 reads TGCAGCGTCGCCTCAGGGACTATCCCAGGAAACACCATATATTTT. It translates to CSVASGTIPGNTIYF.

This CDR3 reads CASSEYRQVLGEYGYTF. CDR3 nucleotides: TGTGCCAGCAGTGAATATAGACAGGTTCTCGGGGAGTATGGCTACACCTTC. The rearrangement uses TRBV25-1 and TRBJ1-2; perhaps TRBD1 as D (6 bases). V was clipped by 0 bases and J by 5 bases, with 19 bases between them. Germline-derived CDR1 and CDR2 are MGHDK and SYGVNS. The CDR3 has 17 residues.

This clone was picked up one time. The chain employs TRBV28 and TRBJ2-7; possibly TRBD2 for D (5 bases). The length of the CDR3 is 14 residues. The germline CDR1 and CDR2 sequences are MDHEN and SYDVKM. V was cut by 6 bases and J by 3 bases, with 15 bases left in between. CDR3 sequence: CASSMTGRHYEQYF. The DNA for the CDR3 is TGTGCCAGCAGCATGACTGGGAGACACTACGAGCAGTACTTC.

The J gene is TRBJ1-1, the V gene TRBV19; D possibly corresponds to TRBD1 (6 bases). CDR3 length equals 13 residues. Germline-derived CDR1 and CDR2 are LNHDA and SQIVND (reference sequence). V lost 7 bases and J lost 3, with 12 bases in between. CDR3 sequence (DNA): TGTGCCAGTATCGGGACACTCTACACTGAAGCTTTCTTT. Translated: CASIGTLYTEAFF.

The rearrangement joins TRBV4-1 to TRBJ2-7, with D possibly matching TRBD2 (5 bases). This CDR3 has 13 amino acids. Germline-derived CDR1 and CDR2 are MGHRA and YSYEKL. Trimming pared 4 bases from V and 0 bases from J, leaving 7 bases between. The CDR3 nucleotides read TGCGCCAGCAGCCTAGGGAGCTCCTACGAGCAGTACTTC. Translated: CASSLGSSYEQYF.

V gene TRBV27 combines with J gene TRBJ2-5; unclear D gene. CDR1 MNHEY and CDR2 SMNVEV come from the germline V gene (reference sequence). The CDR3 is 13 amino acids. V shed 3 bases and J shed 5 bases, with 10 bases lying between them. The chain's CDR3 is CASSFGPRETQYF. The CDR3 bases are TGTGCCAGCAGTTTTGGCCCCCGCGAGACCCAGTACTTC.

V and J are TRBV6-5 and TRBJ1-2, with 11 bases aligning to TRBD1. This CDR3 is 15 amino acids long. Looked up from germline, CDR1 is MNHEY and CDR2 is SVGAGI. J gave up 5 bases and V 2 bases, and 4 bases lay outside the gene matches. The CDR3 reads CASSYADRGLYGYTF. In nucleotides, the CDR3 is TGTGCCAGCAGTTACGCGGACAGGGGGCTTTATGGCTACACCTTC.

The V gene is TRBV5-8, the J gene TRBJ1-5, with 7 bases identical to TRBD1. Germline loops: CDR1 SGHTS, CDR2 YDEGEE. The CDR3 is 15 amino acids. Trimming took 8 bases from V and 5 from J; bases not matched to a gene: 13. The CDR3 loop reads CASTTGTARYQPQHF. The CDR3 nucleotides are TGTGCCAGTACAACCGGGACAGCGAGATATCAGCCCCAGCATTTT.

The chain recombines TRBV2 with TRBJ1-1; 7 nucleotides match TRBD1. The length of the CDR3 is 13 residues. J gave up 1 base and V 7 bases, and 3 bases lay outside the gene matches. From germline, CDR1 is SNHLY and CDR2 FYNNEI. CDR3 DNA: TGTGCCAGCATGGACAGGACGAACACTGAAGCTTTCTTT. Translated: CASMDRTNTEAFF.

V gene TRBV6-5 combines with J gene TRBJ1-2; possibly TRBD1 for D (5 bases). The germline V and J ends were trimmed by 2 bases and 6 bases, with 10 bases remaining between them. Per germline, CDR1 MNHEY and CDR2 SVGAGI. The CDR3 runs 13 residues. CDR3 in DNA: TGTGCCAGCAGTTACCCGGAAGGGGATGGCTACACCTTC. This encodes CASSYPEGDGYTF.

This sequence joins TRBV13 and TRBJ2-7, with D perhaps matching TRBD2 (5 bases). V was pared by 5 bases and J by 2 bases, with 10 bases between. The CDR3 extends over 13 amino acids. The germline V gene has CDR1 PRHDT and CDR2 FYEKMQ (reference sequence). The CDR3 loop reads CASSPGVPYEQYF. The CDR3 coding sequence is TGTGCCAGCAGCCCCGGGGTGCCCTACGAGCAGTACTTC.

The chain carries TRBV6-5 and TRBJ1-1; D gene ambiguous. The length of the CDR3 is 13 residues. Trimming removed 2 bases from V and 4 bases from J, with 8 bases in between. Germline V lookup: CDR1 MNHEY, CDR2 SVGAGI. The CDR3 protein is CASSYGPATEAFF. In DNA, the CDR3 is TGTGCCAGCAGTTACGGGCCGGCCACTGAAGCTTTCTTT.

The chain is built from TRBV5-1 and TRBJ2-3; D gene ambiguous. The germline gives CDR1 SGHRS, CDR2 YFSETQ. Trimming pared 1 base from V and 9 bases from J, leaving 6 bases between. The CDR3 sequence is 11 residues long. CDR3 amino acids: CASSLKRTQYF. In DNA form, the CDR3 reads TGCGCCAGCAGCTTGAAACGGACGCAGTATTTT.

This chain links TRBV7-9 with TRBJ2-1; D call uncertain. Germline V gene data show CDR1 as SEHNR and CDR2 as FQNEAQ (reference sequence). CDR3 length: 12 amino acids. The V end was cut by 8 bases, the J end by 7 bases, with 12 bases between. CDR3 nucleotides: TGTGCCAGCTCAACTACCGAAAATGAGCAGTTCTTC. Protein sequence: CASSTTENEQFF. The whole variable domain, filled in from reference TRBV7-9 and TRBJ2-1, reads DTGVSQNPRHKITKRGQNVTFRCDPISEHNRLYWYRQTLGQGPEFLTYFQNEAQLEKSRLLSDRFSAERPKGSFSTLEIQRTEQGDSAMYLCASSTTENEQFFGPGTRLTVL.